These 18 T cell receptor beta chains were all obtained from the same sample, sequenced in a study of cytomegalovirus exposure and HLA in healthy donors. The PCR was carried out with 60 Vbeta primers and 13 Jbeta primers. Assay: immunoSEQ multiplex PCR; the TCRdb copy retains only in-frame clones and omits some. The sample yields roughly 120,000 clones, over 6.5% seen once. The sequenced sample consisted of PBMCs. Source of these receptors: a middle-aged woman in good health and CMV-seropositive.

The gene calls are TRBV18 and TRBJ1-4; 7 bases agree with TRBD1. Germline CDR1 and CDR2: KGHSH and LQKENI. V dropped 6 bases and J dropped 6; count of bases not matched to a gene: 7. The CDR3 runs to 14 residues. The CDR3 spells CASSPRDSYEKLFF. CDR3 in DNA: TGTGCCAGCTCCCCCCGGGACAGCTATGAAAAACTGTTTTTT.

Comments on this clone: Germline and junction disagree at one end, which may indicate a read error. The chain recombines TRBV7-8 with TRBJ1-2, with 9 bases aligning to TRBD1. Looked up from germline, CDR1 is SGHVS and CDR2 is FQNEAQ. This CDR3 contains 14 residues. The DNA of the CDR3 is TGTGCCAGCAGCCCGGGACAGGGCCGCTATAGCTACACCTTC. Its protein product is CASSPGQGRYSYTF.

This rearrangement joins TRBV6-5 to TRBJ1-1; D is uncertain. The CDR3 loop spans 15 amino acids. Germline CDR1 is MNHEY and CDR2 is SVGAGI. With 6 bases removed from V and 0 bases from J, the gap between germline ends came to 14 bases. The CDR3 nucleotides are TGTGCCAGCAGCTCTAGGCGACCTCTGAACACTGAAGCTTTCTTT. Its protein is CASSSRRPLNTEAFF.

The table lists this clone with a few counts. V usage is TRBV7-9 and J usage is TRBJ1-2; maybe TRBD1 (5 bases). V lost 4 bases, J lost 3 bases, and 15 bases lay in between. The germline CDR1 and CDR2 sequences are SEHNR and FQNEAQ (reference sequence). This CDR3 region has 15 residues. CDR3 DNA sequence: TGTGCCAGCAGCTCCGCGACCGGGACTTACTATGGCTACACCTTC. Translating gives CASSSATGTYYGYTF.

This clone occurred a few times. The rearrangement uses TRBV15 and TRBJ1-2, with D possibly being TRBD1 (5 bases). Between the trimmed V and J ends, which lost 0 bases and 8 bases, there was a span of 16 bases. This CDR3 spans 15 amino acids. Per the germline V gene, CDR1 is LNHNV and CDR2 is YYDKDF (reference sequence). As DNA, the CDR3 is TGTGCCACCAGCAGAGACGGGAGAGGGGCGGGCGGCTACACCTTC. Translating it yields CATSRDGRGAGGYTF.

The J gene is TRBJ1-1, the V gene TRBV6-5, with a weak D call TRBD1 (6 bases). V lost 7 bases, J lost 1 base, and 16 bases lay in between. The germline gives CDR1 MNHEY, CDR2 SVGAGI. The CDR3 spans 15 residues. The CDR3 region has the DNA TGTGCCAGCACTCACAACCCGACAGGGAACACTGAAGCTTTCTTT. Protein sequence: CASTHNPTGNTEAFF.

The V gene is TRBV6-5, the J gene TRBJ1-2; D is undetermined. Trimming removed 6 bases at V and 4 bases at J, with 15 bases between. Germline-derived CDR1 and CDR2 are MNHEY and SVGAGI. The CDR3 spans 14 residues. DNA for the CDR3: TGTGCCAGCAGCCCCGGGATGGGCGGCTATGGCTACACCTTC. It is translated as CASSPGMGGYGYTF.

In this sample, this clone turned up a few times. The V and J genes are TRBV5-8 and TRBJ1-1; TRBD1 matches at 9 bases. Germline V gives CDR1 SGHTS, CDR2 YDEGEE. J was trimmed by 8 bases and V by 3 bases; bases with no gene match: 8. The CDR3 runs to 14 residues. CDR3 region: CASSSRQGGEEAFF. The CDR3 coding sequence is TGTGCCAGCAGCTCCCGACAGGGGGGAGAAGAAGCTTTCTTT.

V usage is TRBV19 and J usage is TRBJ1-5; D remains unclear. Deletions cut 0 bases from V and 0 bases from J, with 9 bases between. CDR1 is LNHDA and CDR2 is SQIVND in the germline V gene (reference sequence). The CDR3 extends over 16 amino acids. CDR3 DNA sequence: TGTGCCAGTAGTATAGATCGAGGATATAGCAATCAGCCCCAGCATTTT. Translation: CASSIDRGYSNQPQHF.

This chain connects TRBV5-1 to TRBJ1-2; D possibly corresponds to TRBD1 (6 bases). Looked up from germline, CDR1 is SGHRS and CDR2 is YFSETQ. Trimming left V 4 bases short and J 2 bases short, with 12 bases between. The CDR3 runs 14 residues. The CDR3 nucleotides are TGCGCCAGCAGCGTTGGACAGCCAAACTATGGCTACACCTTC. Its translation is CASSVGQPNYGYTF.

This clone has more than one count but fewer than ten. The J gene is TRBJ2-7, the V gene TRBV7-9; perhaps TRBD1 as D (6 bases). This CDR3 is 17 amino acids long. V was cut by 4 bases and J by 2 bases, with 21 bases left in between. Germline V gene data show CDR1 as SEHNR and CDR2 as FQNEAQ (reference sequence). The CDR3 region has the DNA TGTGCCAGCAGCTCAACGACAGGAATCCTGTCCCCCTACGAGCAGTACTTC. Translation: CASSSTTGILSPYEQYF.

The chain links TRBV11-3 to TRBJ1-1, with D unresolved. Trimming removed 8 bases at V and 7 bases at J, with 5 bases between. CDR3 length equals 9 residues. Per germline, CDR1 SGHNT and CDR2 YENEEA. The CDR3 nucleotides read TGTGCCAGCGAGCATGAAGCTTTCTTT. Translating gives CASEHEAFF.

The CDR3 is CASSPDYLLTDTQYF. The CDR3 DNA follows: TGTGCCAGCAGTCCGGACTACCTTCTCACAGATACGCAGTATTTT. The chain employs TRBV2 and TRBJ2-3; D possibly corresponds to TRBD2 (6 bases). The CDR3 runs 15 residues. CDR1 and CDR2 from the germline V gene are SNHLY and FYNNEI. The ends were cut back, 5 bases at V and 2 bases at J, with 14 bases in the middle.

The chain joins TRBV19 to TRBJ2-7; perhaps TRBD1 as D (6 bases). The germline V gene encodes CDR1 LNHDA and CDR2 SQIVND (reference sequence). The V and J ends lost 10 bases and 4 bases respectively, with 17 bases between them. The CDR3 has 13 amino acids. CDR3 DNA sequence: TGTGCCACCGCGACAGGACATTCATACGAGCAGTACTTC. Its translation: CATATGHSYEQYF.

This clone was observed a handful of times. Written as DNA, the CDR3 is TGTGCCAGCAGCCCCCGTGGGGGAGGTAATTCACCCCTCCACTTT. Translating gives CASSPRGGGNSPLHF. The chain joins TRBV7-9 to TRBJ1-6; maybe TRBD1 (5 bases). V was clipped by 5 bases and J by 6 bases, with 14 bases between them. The germline V gene encodes CDR1 SEHNR and CDR2 FQNEAQ (reference sequence). The CDR3 extends over 15 amino acids.

CDR3 coding DNA: TGCGCCAGCAGCTTGGTCGCAGGGCAGGGCTACACCTTC. Its protein product is CASSLVAGQGYTF. J is TRBJ1-2 and V is TRBV5-1, with a tentative D call TRBD1 (5 bases). The CDR3 totals 13 residues. Trimming cost V 0 bases and J 8 bases, with 11 bases left between them. From germline, CDR1 is SGHRS and CDR2 YFSETQ.

A few counts support this clone. This chain links TRBV5-1 with TRBJ1-4; 7 bases are a match to TRBD1. Germline V lookup: CDR1 SGHRS, CDR2 YFSETQ. This CDR3 has 16 residues. V was clipped by 4 bases and J by 1 base; unmatched bases: 7. The CDR3 DNA sequence: TGCGCCAGCAGCGGGCCTACAGGGGTAACTAATGAAAAACTGTTTTTT. It specifies CASSGPTGVTNEKLFF.

This clone came up a few times. This chain links TRBV5-1 with TRBJ2-3; perhaps TRBD1 as D (5 bases). Germline V gene lookup returns CDR1 SGHRS and CDR2 YFSETQ. V lost 2 bases to trimming and J lost 2 bases, with 15 bases between them. This CDR3 is 16 amino acids long. CDR3 region: CASSLGRGRTTDTQYF. In nucleotides, the CDR3 is TGCGCCAGCAGCTTAGGTAGGGGCAGAACCACAGATACGCAGTATTTT.